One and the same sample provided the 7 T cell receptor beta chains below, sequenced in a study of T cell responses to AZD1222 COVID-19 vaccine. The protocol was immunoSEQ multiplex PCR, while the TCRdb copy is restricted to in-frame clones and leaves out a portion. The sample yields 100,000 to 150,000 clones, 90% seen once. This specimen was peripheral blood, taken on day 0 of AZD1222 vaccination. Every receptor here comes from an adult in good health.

This chain's CDR3 is CASSLEQGVIQETQYF. CDR3 DNA sequence: TGTGCCAGCAGTTTGGAACAGGGTGTTATCCAAGAGACCCAGTACTTC. The V call is TRBV28, the J call TRBJ2-5; a weak D match, TRBD1 (6 bases). Germline CDR1 reads MDHEN; CDR2 reads SYDVKM. The CDR3 consists of 16 residues. Trimming took off 3 bases at V and 1 base at J, with 15 bases between the two ends.

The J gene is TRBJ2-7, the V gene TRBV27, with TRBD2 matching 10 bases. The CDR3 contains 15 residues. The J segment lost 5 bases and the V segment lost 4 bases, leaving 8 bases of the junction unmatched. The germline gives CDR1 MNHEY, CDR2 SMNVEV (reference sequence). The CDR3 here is CASSSLLAGAHEQYF. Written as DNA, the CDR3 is TGTGCCAGCAGTTCGCTCCTAGCGGGAGCTCACGAGCAGTACTTC.

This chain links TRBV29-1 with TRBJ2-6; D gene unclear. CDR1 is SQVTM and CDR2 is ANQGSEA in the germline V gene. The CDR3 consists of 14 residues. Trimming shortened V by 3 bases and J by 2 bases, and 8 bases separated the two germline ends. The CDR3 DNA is TGCAGCGTTGACGCAGTAACTGGGGCCAACGTCCTGACTTTC. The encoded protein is CSVDAVTGANVLTF.

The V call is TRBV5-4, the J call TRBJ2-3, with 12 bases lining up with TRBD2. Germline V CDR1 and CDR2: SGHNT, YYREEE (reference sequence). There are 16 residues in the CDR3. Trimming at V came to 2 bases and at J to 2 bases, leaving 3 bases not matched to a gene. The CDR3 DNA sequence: TGTGCCAGCAGCTTAGCTAGCGGGAGGGCCACAGATACGCAGTATTTT. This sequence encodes CASSLASGRATDTQYF.

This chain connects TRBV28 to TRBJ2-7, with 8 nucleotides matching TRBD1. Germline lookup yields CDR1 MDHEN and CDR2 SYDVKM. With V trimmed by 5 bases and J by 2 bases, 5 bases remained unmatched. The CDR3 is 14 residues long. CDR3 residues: CASSRQGLTYEQYF. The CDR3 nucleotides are TGTGCCAGCAGTCGACAGGGGCTAACCTACGAGCAGTACTTC.

CDR3 region: CASSLGVGLSYEQYF. Written as DNA, the CDR3 is TGCGCCAGCAGCTTGGGTGTCGGCCTCTCCTACGAGCAGTACTTC. The rearrangement uses TRBV5-1 and TRBJ2-7; D gene uncertain. Per the germline V gene, CDR1 is SGHRS and CDR2 is YFSETQ. CDR3 length: 15 amino acids. V dropped 0 bases and J dropped 0 bases, with 10 bases sitting between them.

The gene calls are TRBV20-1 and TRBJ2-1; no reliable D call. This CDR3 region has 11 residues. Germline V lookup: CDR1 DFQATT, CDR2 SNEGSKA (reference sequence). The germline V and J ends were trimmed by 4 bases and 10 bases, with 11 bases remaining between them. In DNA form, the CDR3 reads TGCAGTGCTATTCTCGAGGAAGAGCAGTTCTTC. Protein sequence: CSAILEEEQFF.